This T cell receptor (beta chain) appears in the sequencing data of a study of T cell responses to AZD1222 COVID-19 vaccine. Libraries were prepared by immunoSEQ multiplex PCR; TCRdb keeps only in-frame clonotypes and omits some of them. The sample shows 150,000 to 200,000 clones, more than 75% of them seen only once. This clone was observed a handful of times. Between the trimmed V and J ends, which lost 0 bases and 2 bases, there was a span of 8 bases. Germline values: CDR1 MNHEY, CDR2 SVGEGT. The CDR3 consists of 14 residues. This TCR was recovered from an adult who received the AZD1222 COVID-19 vaccine. The source material was peripheral blood, sampled 28 days after the second AZD1222 dose. The chain joins TRBV6-2 or TRBV6-3 to TRBJ2-7; tentatively, D is TRBD1 (5 bases). CDR3 sequence: CASSYSADTYEQYF. CDR3 sequence (DNA): TGTGCCAGCAGTTACTCCGCGGACACCTACGAGCAGTACTTC.